One sample yielded the 17 T cell receptor beta chains listed below, sequenced in a study of T cells in Graves' hyperthyroidism and ophthalmopathy. RNA transcripts were the template for amplifying TCR beta CDR3 regions. HTBI primers were employed in a first-round RT-PCR of the TCR CDR3. From the multiplex PCR reads, TCRdb called clonotypes with MiXCR, one entry per CDR3 protein. This table has 500,000 to 650,000 distinct CDR3 sequences, 17% appearing once. What was sequenced was blood. These receptors were collected from a young woman with Graves' ophthalmopathy.

J is TRBJ1-2 and V is TRBV3-1, with 9 bases fitting TRBD1. V dropped 1 base and J dropped 4; count of bases not matched to a gene: 19. CDR1 LGHDT and CDR2 YNNKEL come from the germline V gene (reference sequence). The CDR3 length is 20 residues. CDR3 nucleotide sequence: TGTGCCAGCAGCCAAGTGGCGGTTGTGGGACAGGGCCCTAACTCCTATGGCTACACCTTC. Amino acids: CASSQVAVVGQGPNSYGYTF. The whole variable domain, filled in from reference TRBV3-1 and TRBJ1-2, reads DTAVSQTPKYLVTQMGNDKSIKCEQNLGHDTMYWYKQDSKKFLKIMFSYNNKELIINETVPNRFSPKSPDKAHLNLHINSLELGDSAVYFCASSQVAVVGQGPNSYGYTFGSGTRLTVV.

The gene calls are TRBV3-1 and TRBJ2-5; the D gene could be TRBD1 or TRBD2 (5 bases each). The CDR3 runs 16 residues. Germline values: CDR1 LGHDT, CDR2 YNNKEL (reference sequence). Trimming cost V 4 bases and J 0 bases, with 15 bases left between them. CDR3 amino acids: CASSPRDGGYQETQYF. CDR3 DNA: TGTGCCAGCAGCCCCCGGGACGGAGGCTACCAAGAGACCCAGTACTTC.

The chain combines TRBV15 with TRBJ2-7; D is perhaps TRBD1 (5 bases). The CDR3 loop spans 13 amino acids. From germline, CDR1 is LNHNV and CDR2 YYDKDF (reference sequence). V was pared by 4 bases and J by 1 base, with 8 bases between. CDR3 residues: CATSKDSSYEQYF. The CDR3 coding sequence is TGTGCCACCAGCAAAGACAGTTCCTACGAGCAGTACTTC. Together with reference TRBV15 and TRBJ2-7, the CDR3 gives the full variable domain: DAMVIQNPRYQVTQFGKPVTLSCSQTLNHNVMYWYQQKSSQAPKLLFHYYDKDFNNEADTPDNFQSRRPNTSFCFLDIRSPGLGDTAMYLCATSKDSSYEQYFGPGTRLTVT.

This clonotype was recorded many times. The CDR3 DNA reads TGTGCCAGCAGCTTGGCTGGACAGGTGAACACTGAAGCTTTCTTT. This translates into CASSLAGQVNTEAFF. J is TRBJ1-1 and V is TRBV5-6, with 7 bases aligning to TRBD1. The germline gives CDR1 SGHDT, CDR2 YYEEEE. This CDR3 has 15 residues. The trim removed 0 bases at V and 0 bases at J, leaving 2 bases unmatched.

This clonotype was seen only a few times. The chain combines TRBV20-1 with TRBJ2-7; 9 bases match TRBD1. CDR1 is DFQATT, CDR2 SNEGSKA, per germline (reference sequence). The CDR3 runs 13 residues. J gave up 3 bases and V 4 bases, and 4 bases lay outside the gene matches. CDR3 DNA sequence: TGCAGTGCTACGGGACAGGGAATCTACGAGCAGTACTTC. Encoded protein: CSATGQGIYEQYF.

This clonotype occurred many times. This chain links TRBV19 with TRBJ2-2, with unresolved D. The CDR3 consists of 15 residues. The V end was cut by 2 bases, the J end by 7 bases, with 14 bases between. Germline CDR1 LNHDA, CDR2 SQIVND (reference sequence). CDR3 amino acids: CASSIQPEIGGELFF. Written as DNA, the CDR3 is TGTGCCAGTAGTATACAGCCCGAGATTGGCGGGGAGCTGTTTTTT.

This clonotype was seen ten or more times. The V call is TRBV9, the J call TRBJ2-5; D is ambiguous. Germline-derived CDR1 and CDR2 are SGDLS and YYNGEE. Trimming removed 4 bases from V and 0 bases from J, with 13 bases in between. The CDR3 contains 15 residues. CDR3 sequence (DNA): TGTGCCAGCAGCAACCCGGGCGTGCACCAAGAGACCCAGTACTTC. This codes for CASSNPGVHQETQYF. The whole variable domain, remainder taken from reference TRBV9 and TRBJ2-5, is DSGVTQTPKHLITATGQRVTLRCSPRSGDLSVYWYQQSLDQGLQFLIQYYNGEERAKGNILERFSAQQFPDLHSELNLSSLELGDSALYFCASSNPGVHQETQYFGPGTRLLVL.

This clonotype was seen many times. The chain joins TRBV5-6 to TRBJ2-3; 12 positions agree with TRBD2. Germline V gives CDR1 SGHDT, CDR2 YYEEEE. The CDR3 runs 16 residues. V shed 2 bases, J shed 2 bases, and the junction held 3 bases outside the gene matches. The CDR3 here is CASSFGLAGNTDTQYF. The CDR3, as DNA: TGTGCCAGCAGCTTCGGACTAGCGGGGAACACAGATACGCAGTATTTT.

Many counts were recorded for this clonotype. The chain uses TRBV7-9 and TRBJ2-1; 9 nucleotides agree with TRBD2. Per the germline V gene, CDR1 is SEHNR and CDR2 is FQNEAQ (reference sequence). Trimming at V came to 3 bases and at J to 9 bases, leaving 9 bases not matched to a gene. CDR3 length: 15 amino acids. CDR3 nucleotide sequence: TGTGCCAGCAGCTTGATCCGCGGGGGGGCCGGTGAGCAGTTCTTC. Translating gives CASSLIRGGAGEQFF.

The rearrangement joins TRBV12-3 or TRBV12-4 to TRBJ2-1; D remains unclear. The CDR3 consists of 13 residues. Deletions cut 6 bases from V and 7 bases from J, with 13 bases between. The CDR3 sequence: CASRQARRNEQFF. DNA of the CDR3: TGTGCCAGCAGACAAGCCCGCCGGAATGAGCAGTTCTTC.

This clonotype was seen ten or more times. At one boundary the junction diverges from the germline segment, which might be a read error. The chain uses TRBV3-1 and TRBJ1-1; 8 bases are shared with TRBD1. The CDR3 loop spans 18 amino acids. Germline-derived CDR1 and CDR2 are LGHDT and YNNKEL (reference sequence). The CDR3 DNA follows: TGTGCCAGCAGTCAAGGAAGCCGGGACAGGCCGATGAACACTGAAGCTTTCTTT. Translating it yields CASSQGSRDRPMNTEAFF.

This sequence joins TRBV27 and TRBJ2-7; 7 positions match TRBD1. The CDR3 length is 16 residues. Germline V gene sequence: CDR1 MNHEY, CDR2 SMNVEV (reference sequence). Trimming at V came to 5 bases and at J to 7 bases, leaving 17 bases not matched to a gene. DNA for the CDR3: TGTGCCAGCAGTCCCTCCTCGACAGGGATACGACAAGAGCAGTACTTC. It yields the protein CASSPSSTGIRQEQYF.

This clonotype was counted at least ten times. J is TRBJ1-1 and V is TRBV12-3 or TRBV12-4; 8 positions agree with TRBD1. Losses at the gene ends were 2 bases for V and 4 bases for J; bases not matched to a gene: 3. CDR3 length equals 14 residues. The CDR3 region has the DNA TGTGCCAGCAGTTTACAGGGGGCGGTCACTGAAGCTTTCTTT. Its protein product is CASSLQGAVTEAFF.

This clonotype was picked up a small number of times. This chain uses TRBV4-1 with TRBJ2-1; 7 nucleotides match TRBD1. There are 16 residues in the CDR3. Germline V lookup: CDR1 MGHRA, CDR2 YSYEKL. Trimming cost V 0 bases and J 6 bases; bases outside gene matches: 8. CDR3 coding DNA: TGCGCCAGCAGCCAAGAGAGGCAGGGGGATTTCAATGAGCAGTTCTTC. Protein: CASSQERQGDFNEQFF.

The sample holds many counts of this clonotype. The gene calls are TRBV12-5 and TRBJ1-1, with no clear D. Germline V gives CDR1 LGHNT, CDR2 FRNRAP. The CDR3 runs to 15 residues. The ends were cut back, 1 base at V and 0 bases at J, with 9 bases in the middle. The CDR3 bases are TGTGCTAGTGGTTTGGGCGAGGGTCTGAACACTGAAGCTTTCTTT. This codes for CASGLGEGLNTEAFF. The entire variable domain, with the rest obtained from reference TRBV12-5 and TRBJ1-1, is as follows: DARVTQTPRHKVTEMGQEVTMRCQPILGHNTVFWYRQTMMQGLELLAYFRNRAPLDDSGMPKDRFSAEMPDATLATLKIQPSEPRDSAVYFCASGLGEGLNTEAFFGQGTRLTVV.

The chain has TRBV19 and TRBJ2-2; the match to TRBD2 covers 12 bases. Per the germline V gene, CDR1 is LNHDA and CDR2 is SQIVND (reference sequence). The V segment lost 6 bases and the J segment 6 bases; nucleotides outside the gene matches: 20. This CDR3 is 20 amino acids long. The CDR3 DNA follows: TGTGCCAGTAGCACGGGACAGGTTGGTCCGGGACTAGCGGGTGCCGGGGAGCTGTTTTTT. This translates into CASSTGQVGPGLAGAGELFF.

This clonotype was detected a few times. The chain links TRBV10-3 to TRBJ1-5; 7 bases align to TRBD1. The junction had 7 bases not matched to a gene; V was cut back by 3 bases and J by 5 bases. CDR3 length: 15 amino acids. Germline CDR1 ENHRY, CDR2 SYGVKD. CDR3 amino acids: CAISDSGGADQPQHF. CDR3 DNA sequence: TGTGCCATCAGTGATTCAGGGGGAGCGGATCAGCCCCAGCATTTT.